This paragraph reports one TCR beta chain. The entry originates in a study of blood T cell repertoires in COVID-19. This CDR3 comprises 18 residues. The V gene's germline CDR1 is MNHNS and CDR2 SASEGT. V was clipped by 3 bases and J by 3 bases; unmatched bases: 11. Data came from immunoSEQ multiplex PCR; TCRdb stores just in-frame clones and leaves some out. The table has around 110,000 clones, less than 85% seen once. The specimen sequenced was peripheral blood. This receptor was obtained from a woman aged 55 to 70 with acute or convalescent COVID-19. V gene TRBV6-1 combines with J gene TRBJ2-7; TRBD2 matches 13 bases. The CDR3 loop reads CASSDRGLAGTPDYEQYF. The CDR3 coding sequence is TGTGCCAGCAGTGATAGGGGACTAGCGGGGACACCCGACTACGAGCAGTACTTC.